The rows below give T cell receptor beta chains drawn from one sample of a study of OX40 agonist ivuxolimab in advanced cancers. The data were produced by immunoSEQ multiplex PCR, yet TCRdb's version contains in-frame clones alone and is incomplete. The sample carries about 55,000 clones, almost 85% recorded once. Source: CD4+ or CD8+ T cells sorted from blood, taken in a trial of the OX40 agonist ivuxolimab. These receptors were collected from an adult with an advanced solid tumor such as melanoma, head and neck, liver or kidney cancer. CDR3s include the opening cysteine and the closing phenylalanine or tryptophan. The order of the fields is J gene, clone size, V gene, D gene, CDR3 protein, CDR3 DNA. D genes are given only for firm matches. Clone size appears in some rows only: once, few, many, or a class for an expanded clone.

TRBJ2-5 . TRBV10-1 . CASSEFKGYQETQYF TGCGCCAGCAGTGAGTTTAAAGGGTACCAAGAGACCCAGTACTTC
TRBJ1-2 few TRBV28 . CASTSLPEKIGAYGYTF TGTGCCAGCACCTCCCTTCCGGAAAAAATCGGAGCCTATGGCTACACCTTC
TRBJ1-1 . TRBV28 . CASSLQGAPTEAFF TGTGCCAGCAGTTTGCAGGGAGCGCCCACTGAAGCTTTCTTT
TRBJ1-2 . TRBV2 TRBD1 CASRGQGLGGYTF TGTGCCAGCAGGGGACAGGGGCTGGGTGGTTACACCTTC
TRBJ2-3 . TRBV7-9 . CASSLVTRAQYF TGTGCCAGCAGCTTAGTCACAAGAGCGCAGTATTTT
TRBJ2-5 . TRBV2 . CASSLQGRETQYF TGTGCCAGCAGTTTACAGGGTAGGGAGACCCAGTACTTC
TRBJ1-5 . TRBV19 . CASSIPRGGNQPQHF TGTGCCAGTAGTATACCTCGGGGGGGCAATCAGCCCCAGCATTTT
TRBJ1-5 . TRBV4-1 TRBD1 CASSQDDRELQPQHF TGCGCCAGCAGCCAAGATGACAGGGAACTTCAGCCCCAGCATTTT
TRBJ1-2 . TRBV10-3 TRBD1 CAISDRAGGLGYGYTF TGTGCCATCAGTGATAGGGCAGGGGGCTTGGGCTATGGCTACACCTTC
TRBJ2-3 once TRBV5-6 . CASSLEGRGLGDTQYF TGTGCCAGCAGCTTAGAAGGGAGGGGGCTAGGAGATACGCAGTATTTT
TRBJ1-1 once TRBV7-9 . CASSSRWKGETKPNTEAFF TGTGCCAGCAGCTCCCGGTGGAAGGGGGAGACCAAACCGAACACTGAAGCTTTCTTT
TRBJ2-5 few TRBV5-6 TRBD1 CASSLIGEEGQGSETQYF TGTGCCAGCAGCTTGATCGGTGAGGAAGGACAGGGTAGCGAGACCCAGTACTTC
TRBJ2-7 . TRBV4-1 TRBD2 CASSLSPIPTSVTYEQYF TGCGCCAGCAGCCTAAGTCCAATCCCCACTAGCGTTACCTACGAGCAGTACTTC
TRBJ2-1 . TRBV11-2 . CASSLEASANPSYNEQFF TGTGCCAGCAGCTTAGAGGCTAGCGCTAATCCTTCCTACAATGAGCAGTTCTTC
TRBJ1-2 . TRBV5-1 . CASSLAGQTNYGYTF TGCGCCAGCAGCTTGGCCGGGCAGACGAACTATGGCTACACCTTC
TRBJ2-1 . TRBV7-2 . CASSLVVSDNEQFF TGTGCCAGCAGCTTAGTAGTCTCGGACAATGAGCAGTTCTTC
TRBJ2-7 . TRBV20-1 . CSARDSYEQYF TGCAGTGCTAGGGACTCCTACGAGCAGTACTTC
TRBJ1-2 . TRBV6-5 TRBD1 CASRRQGDTGGYTF TGTGCCAGCAGGCGCCAGGGGGACACGGGGGGCTACACCTTC
TRBJ1-6 . TRBV7-2 TRBD1 CASSLTGVNSPLHF TGTGCCAGCAGCCTCACAGGGGTAAATTCACCCCTCCACTTT
TRBJ1-3 . TRBV10-1 TRBD1 CASSESTEQGQGNTIYF TGCGCCAGCAGTGAGTCGACGGAACAGGGGCAAGGAAACACCATATATTTT
TRBJ2-3 . TRBV9 . CASSVVALSTDTQYF TGTGCCAGCAGCGTAGTCGCCCTCTCCACAGATACGCAGTATTTT
TRBJ2-2 . TRBV28 . CASSFGGLDTGELFF TGTGCCAGCAGTTTCGGGGGTTTGGACACCGGGGAGCTGTTTTTT
TRBJ2-1 . TRBV19 . CASSKYDNEQFF TGTGCCAGTAGTAAGTACGACAATGAGCAGTTCTTC
TRBJ2-7 . TRBV2 TRBD2 CASRRGLAGVEQYF TGTGCCAGCAGGAGGGGACTAGCGGGAGTCGAGCAGTACTTC
TRBJ1-5 . TRBV6-5 . CASSPSGGNQPQHF TGTGCCAGCAGTCCTTCGGGGGGCAATCAGCCCCAGCATTTT
TRBJ1-6 . TRBV28 . CASSDSTGANSPLHF TGTGCCAGCAGCGATTCCACGGGAGCTAATTCACCCCTCCACTTT
TRBJ2-1 . TRBV10-3 TRBD2 CAIRLAGDRDEQFF TGTGCCATCAGACTAGCGGGAGATAGGGATGAGCAGTTCTTC